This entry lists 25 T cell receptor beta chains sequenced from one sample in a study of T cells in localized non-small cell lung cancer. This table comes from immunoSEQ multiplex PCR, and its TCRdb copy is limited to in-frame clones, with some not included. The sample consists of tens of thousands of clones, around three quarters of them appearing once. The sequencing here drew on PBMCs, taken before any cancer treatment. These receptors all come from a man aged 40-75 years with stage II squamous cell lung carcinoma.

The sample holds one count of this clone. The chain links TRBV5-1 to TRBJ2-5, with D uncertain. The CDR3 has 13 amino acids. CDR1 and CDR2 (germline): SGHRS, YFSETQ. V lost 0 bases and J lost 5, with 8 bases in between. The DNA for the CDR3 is TGCGCCAGCAGCTTGGACATGTCCGAGACCCAGTACTTC. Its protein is CASSLDMSETQYF.

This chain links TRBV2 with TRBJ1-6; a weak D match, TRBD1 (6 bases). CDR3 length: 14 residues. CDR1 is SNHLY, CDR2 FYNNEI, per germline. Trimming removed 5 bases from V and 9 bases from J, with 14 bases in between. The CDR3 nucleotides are TGTGCCAGCAGTACCCAGGGGACCGGTTCACCCCTCCACTTT. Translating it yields CASSTQGTGSPLHF.

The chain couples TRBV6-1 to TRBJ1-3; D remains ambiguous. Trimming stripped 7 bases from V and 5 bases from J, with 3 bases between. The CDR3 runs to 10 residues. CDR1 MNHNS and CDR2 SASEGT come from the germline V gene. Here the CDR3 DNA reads TGTGCCAGCAAGAGAAACACCATATATTTT. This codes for CASKRNTIYF.

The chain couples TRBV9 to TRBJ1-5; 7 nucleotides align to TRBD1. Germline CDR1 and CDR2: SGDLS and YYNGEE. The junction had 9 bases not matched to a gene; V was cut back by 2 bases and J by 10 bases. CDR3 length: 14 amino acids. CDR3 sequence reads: CASSVTGEMLPQHF. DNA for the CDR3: TGTGCCAGCAGCGTTACAGGGGAGATGTTACCCCAGCATTTT. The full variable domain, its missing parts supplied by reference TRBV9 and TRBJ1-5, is DSGVTQTPKHLITATGQRVTLRCSPRSGDLSVYWYQQSLDQGLQFLIQYYNGEERAKGNILERFSAQQFPDLHSELNLSSLELGDSALYFCASSVTGEMLPQHFGDGTRLSIL.

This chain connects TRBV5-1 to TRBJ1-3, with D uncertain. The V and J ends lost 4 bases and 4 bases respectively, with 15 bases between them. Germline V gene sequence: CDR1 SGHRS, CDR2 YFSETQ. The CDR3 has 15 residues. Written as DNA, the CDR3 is TGCGCCAGCAGCCTCGGACCGACCTCAGGAAACACCATATATTTT. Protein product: CASSLGPTSGNTIYF.

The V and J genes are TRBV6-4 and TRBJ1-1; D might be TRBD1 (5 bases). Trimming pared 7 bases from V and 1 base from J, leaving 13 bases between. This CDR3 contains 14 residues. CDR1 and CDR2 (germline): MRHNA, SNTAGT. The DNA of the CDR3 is TGTGCCAGCAAGAAAGGGACGGGGAACACTGAAGCTTTCTTT. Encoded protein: CASKKGTGNTEAFF.

The CDR3 is CAGGSGYTGELFF. CDR3 in DNA: TGCGCCGGGGGCTCGGGCTACACCGGGGAGCTGTTTTTT. V usage is TRBV10-2 and J usage is TRBJ2-2, with D perhaps TRBD1 (6 bases). V shed 11 bases and J shed 3 bases, with 13 bases lying between them. The germline CDR1 and CDR2 sequences are WSHSY and SAAADI. The length of the CDR3 is 13 residues.

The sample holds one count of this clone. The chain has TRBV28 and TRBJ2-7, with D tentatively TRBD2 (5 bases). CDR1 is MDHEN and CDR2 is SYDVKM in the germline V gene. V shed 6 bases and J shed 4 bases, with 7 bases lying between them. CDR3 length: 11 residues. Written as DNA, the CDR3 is TGTGCCAGCAGCCGGAGGTACGAGCAGTACTTC. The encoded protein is CASSRRYEQYF.

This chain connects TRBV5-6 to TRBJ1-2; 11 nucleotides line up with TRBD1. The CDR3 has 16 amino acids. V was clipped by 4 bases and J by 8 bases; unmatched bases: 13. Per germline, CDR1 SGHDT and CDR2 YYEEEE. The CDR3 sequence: CASSRISDRGLGGYTF. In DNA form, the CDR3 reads TGTGCCAGCAGCCGAATTTCGGACAGGGGGCTGGGAGGCTACACCTTC.

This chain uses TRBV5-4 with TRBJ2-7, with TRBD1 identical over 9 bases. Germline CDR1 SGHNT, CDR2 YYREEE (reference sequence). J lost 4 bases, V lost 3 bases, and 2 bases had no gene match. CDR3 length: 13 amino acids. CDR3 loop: CASSWDRAYEQYF. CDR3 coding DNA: TGTGCCAGCAGCTGGGACAGGGCTTACGAGCAGTACTTC.

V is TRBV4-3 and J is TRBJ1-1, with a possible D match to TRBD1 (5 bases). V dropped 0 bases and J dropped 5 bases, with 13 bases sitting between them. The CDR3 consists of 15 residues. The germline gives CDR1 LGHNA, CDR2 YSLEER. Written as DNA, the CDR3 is TGCGCCAGCAGCCAAGATCGGCAGGGTTGGACTGAAGCTTTCTTT. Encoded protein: CASSQDRQGWTEAFF.

CDR3 sequence: CASGLQGLREKLFF. The CDR3 DNA is TGTGCCAGCGGACTTCAGGGGTTGCGAGAAAAACTGTTTTTT. The gene calls are TRBV2 and TRBJ1-4; tentative D call: TRBD1 (6 bases). Germline V lookup: CDR1 SNHLY, CDR2 FYNNEI. V shed 8 bases and J shed 8 bases, with 18 bases lying between them. This CDR3 comprises 14 residues.

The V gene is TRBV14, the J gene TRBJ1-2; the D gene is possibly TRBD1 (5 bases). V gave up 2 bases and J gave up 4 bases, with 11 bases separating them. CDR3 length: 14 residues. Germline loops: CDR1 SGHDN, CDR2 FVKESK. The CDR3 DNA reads TGTGCCAGCAGCCAATCAGGGCTCGGCTATGGCTACACCTTC. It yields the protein CASSQSGLGYGYTF.

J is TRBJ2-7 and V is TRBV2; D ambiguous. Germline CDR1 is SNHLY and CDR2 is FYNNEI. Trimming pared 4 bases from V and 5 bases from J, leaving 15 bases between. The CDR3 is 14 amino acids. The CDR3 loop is CASSVDQMWNEQYF. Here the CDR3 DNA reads TGTGCCAGCAGTGTTGACCAGATGTGGAACGAGCAGTACTTC.

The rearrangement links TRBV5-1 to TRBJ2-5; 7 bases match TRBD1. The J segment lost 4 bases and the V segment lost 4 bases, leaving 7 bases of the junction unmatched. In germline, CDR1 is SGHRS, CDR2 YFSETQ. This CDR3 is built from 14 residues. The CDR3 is CASSAGTEGETQYF. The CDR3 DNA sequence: TGCGCCAGCAGCGCCGGGACAGAGGGAGAGACCCAGTACTTC.

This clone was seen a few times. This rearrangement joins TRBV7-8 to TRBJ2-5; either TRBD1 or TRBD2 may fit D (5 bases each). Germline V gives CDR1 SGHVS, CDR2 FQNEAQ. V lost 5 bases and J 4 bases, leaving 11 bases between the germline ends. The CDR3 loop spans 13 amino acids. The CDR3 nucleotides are TGTGCCAGCAGCCCGGGACCTAGAGAGACCCAGTACTTC. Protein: CASSPGPRETQYF.

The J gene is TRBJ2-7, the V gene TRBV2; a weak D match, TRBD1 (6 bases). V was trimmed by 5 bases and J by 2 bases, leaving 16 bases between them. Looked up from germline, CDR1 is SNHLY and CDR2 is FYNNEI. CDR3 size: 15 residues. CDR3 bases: TGTGCCAGCAGTTTGGAGGCAGGGGCGACCTACGAGCAGTACTTC. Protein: CASSLEAGATYEQYF.

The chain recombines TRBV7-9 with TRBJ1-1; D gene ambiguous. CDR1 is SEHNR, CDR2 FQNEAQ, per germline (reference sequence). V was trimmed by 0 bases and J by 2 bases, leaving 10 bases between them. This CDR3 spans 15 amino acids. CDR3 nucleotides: TGTGCCAGCAGCTTAGCCATTGGCAGAAACACTGAAGCTTTCTTT. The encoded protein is CASSLAIGRNTEAFF.

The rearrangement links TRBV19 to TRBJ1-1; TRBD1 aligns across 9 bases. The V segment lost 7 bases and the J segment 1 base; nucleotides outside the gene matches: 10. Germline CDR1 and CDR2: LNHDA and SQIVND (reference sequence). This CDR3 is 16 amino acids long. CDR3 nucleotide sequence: TGTGCCAGTACCTCAGGGACAGGGTATACGAACACTGAAGCTTTCTTT. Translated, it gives CASTSGTGYTNTEAFF.

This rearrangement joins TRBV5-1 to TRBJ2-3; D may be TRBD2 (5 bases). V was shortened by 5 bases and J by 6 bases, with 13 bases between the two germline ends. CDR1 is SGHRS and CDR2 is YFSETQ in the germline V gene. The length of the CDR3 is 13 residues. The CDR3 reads CASRESIADTQYF. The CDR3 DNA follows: TGCGCCAGCAGGGAGAGCATAGCGGATACGCAGTATTTT. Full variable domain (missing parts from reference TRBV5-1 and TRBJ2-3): KAGVTQTPRYLIKTRGQQVTLSCSPISGHRSVSWYQQTPGQGLQFLFEYFSETQRNKGNFPGRFSGRQFSNSRSEMNVSTLELGDSALYLCASRESIADTQYFGPGTRLTVL.

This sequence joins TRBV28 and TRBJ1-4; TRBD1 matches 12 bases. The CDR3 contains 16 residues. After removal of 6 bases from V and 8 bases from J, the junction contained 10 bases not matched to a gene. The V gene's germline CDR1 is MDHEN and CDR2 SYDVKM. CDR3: CASSQIRGTGGEKLFF. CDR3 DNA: TGTGCCAGCAGCCAAATTAGAGGGACAGGGGGCGAAAAACTGTTTTTT.

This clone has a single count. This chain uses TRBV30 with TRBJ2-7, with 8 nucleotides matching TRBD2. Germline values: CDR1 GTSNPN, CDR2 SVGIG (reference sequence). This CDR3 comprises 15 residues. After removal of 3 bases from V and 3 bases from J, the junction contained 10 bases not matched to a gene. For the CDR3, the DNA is TGTGCCTGGAGGAGCGCGACAGCGGGGGTCTACGAGCAGTACTTC. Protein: CAWRSATAGVYEQYF.

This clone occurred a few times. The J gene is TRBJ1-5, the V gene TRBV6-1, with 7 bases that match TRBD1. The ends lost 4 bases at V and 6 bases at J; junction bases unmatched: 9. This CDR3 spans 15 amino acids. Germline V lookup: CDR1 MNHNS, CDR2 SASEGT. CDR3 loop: CASSGYGQAGQPQHF. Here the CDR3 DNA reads TGTGCCAGCAGTGGCTACGGACAGGCGGGTCAGCCCCAGCATTTT.

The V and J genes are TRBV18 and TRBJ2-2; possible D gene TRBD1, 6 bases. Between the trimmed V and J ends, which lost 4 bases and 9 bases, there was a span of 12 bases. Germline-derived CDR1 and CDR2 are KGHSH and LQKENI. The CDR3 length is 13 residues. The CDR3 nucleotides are TGTGCCAGCTCACGAGGACAGACCTGGGAGCTGTTTTTT. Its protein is CASSRGQTWELFF.

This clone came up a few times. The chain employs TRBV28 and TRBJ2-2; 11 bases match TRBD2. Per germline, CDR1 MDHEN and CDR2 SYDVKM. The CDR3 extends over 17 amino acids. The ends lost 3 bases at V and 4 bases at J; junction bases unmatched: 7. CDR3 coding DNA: TGTGCCAGCAGTTTTCGCCGACTAGCGGGAACCACCGGGGAGCTGTTTTTT. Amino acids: CASSFRRLAGTTGELFF.